Shown below are 5 T cell receptor beta chains from a single sample sequenced in a study of T cells in Graves' hyperthyroidism and ophthalmopathy. From RNA transcripts, TCR beta CDR3 regions were amplified. The TCR CDR3 was amplified in a first-round RT-PCR using the HTBI primer set. TCRdb re-analysed the multiplex PCR reads in MiXCR, keeping a single row per CDR3 protein. The sample contains some 490,000 distinct CDR3 sequences, roughly 23% of which appear only once. The material sequenced was blood. The receptors were gathered from a woman aged 70 to 79 with Graves' ophthalmopathy.

This chain links TRBV14 with TRBJ2-3; TRBD2 agrees at 7 bases. The CDR3 sequence is 16 residues long. With V trimmed by 2 bases and J by 4 bases, 9 bases remained unmatched. Germline lookup yields CDR1 SGHDN and CDR2 FVKESK. DNA for the CDR3: TGTGCCAGCAGCCAACTAGCCGGGGGGAGCGCAGATACGCAGTATTTT. This gives the protein CASSQLAGGSADTQYF. The variable domain in full, with the rest retrieved from reference TRBV14 and TRBJ2-3, is EAGVTQFPSHSVIEKGQTVTLRCDPISGHDNLYWYRRVMGKEIKFLLHFVKESKQDESGMPNNRFLAERTGGTYSTLKVQPAELEDSGVYFCASSQLAGGSADTQYFGPGTRLTVL.

This clonotype was detected ten times or more. This sequence joins TRBV10-3 and TRBJ1-1, with 7 bases that match TRBD1. V lost 7 bases and J lost 6; bases outside the gene matches: 11. The germline V gene encodes CDR1 ENHRY and CDR2 SYGVKD. The CDR3 loop spans 14 amino acids. The CDR3 sequence is CAITSTGNFAEAFF. CDR3 in DNA: TGTGCCATCACCTCGACAGGGAACTTTGCTGAAGCTTTCTTT.

This chain uses TRBV6-4 with TRBJ1-6; a possible D gene is TRBD1 (5 bases). V lost 6 bases and J 7 bases, leaving 16 bases between the germline ends. Per the germline V gene, CDR1 is MRHNA and CDR2 is SNTAGT. There are 15 residues in the CDR3. CDR3 DNA: TGTGCCAGCAGAAACTCCGTGGAGGGGAATTCACCCCTCCACTTT. The encoded protein is CASRNSVEGNSPLHF.

The gene calls are TRBV27 and TRBJ2-5, with 7 positions matching TRBD1. V lost 3 bases to trimming and J lost 4 bases; unmatched junction nucleotides: 8. The CDR3 has 15 amino acids. The V gene's germline CDR1 is MNHEY and CDR2 SMNVEV (reference sequence). CDR3 nucleotides: TGTGCCAGCAGTTTGGACAGGAGCTTTATAGAGACCCAGTACTTC. This sequence encodes CASSLDRSFIETQYF.

This clonotype was seen repeatedly, ten times or more. The chain combines TRBV6-1 with TRBJ1-5; a possible D gene is TRBD1 (6 bases). CDR3 length: 14 amino acids. Per germline, CDR1 MNHNS and CDR2 SASEGT. The V gene lost 6 bases and the J gene lost 3 bases, with 12 bases spanning the gap. The CDR3 spells CASSPRGPNQPQHF. The CDR3, as DNA: TGTGCCAGCAGCCCCCGGGGGCCCAATCAGCCCCAGCATTTT.